Listed here are 4 T cell receptor beta chains from one sample, sequenced in a study of metastatic and nonmetastatic thyroid tumors. TCRdb re-clonotyped the PCR reads through MiXCR. The sample includes 65,000 or so clones, 4% to 4.5% of them seen just once. No patient received treatment before thyroid surgery. The sequenced sample was blood. The origin of the receptors is a female donor with papillary thyroid cancer or a benign thyroid nodule (not recorded which). Some clones in this sample may be carry-over from other donors' samples.

This clone turned up a few times. The chain uses TRBV6-1 and TRBJ1-4, with D possibly matching TRBD1 (6 bases). Per germline, CDR1 MNHNS and CDR2 SASEGT. V dropped 4 bases and J dropped 4 bases, with 13 bases sitting between them. The CDR3 runs 15 residues. CDR3 sequence reads: CASSVQGISNEKLFF. In DNA form, the CDR3 reads TGTGCCAGCAGTGTACAGGGAATCAGTAATGAAAAACTGTTTTTT.

This clone showed up many times. V gene TRBV5-1 combines with J gene TRBJ1-6; tentative D call: TRBD1 (5 bases). V was cut by 0 bases and J by 10 bases, with 14 bases left in between. Per the germline V gene, CDR1 is SGHRS and CDR2 is YFSETQ. The CDR3 runs 15 residues. As DNA, the CDR3 is TGCGCCAGCAGCTTGGCCGGGCAGGGCCGCTCACCCCTCCACTTT. Residues: CASSLAGQGRSPLHF.

Concerning this clone: A much larger clone differs by one base, so this may be a read error. The same CDR3 also results from other DNA sequences found in this sample. V gene TRBV2 combines with J gene TRBJ2-3; 7 bases map to TRBD2. CDR1 is SNHLY, CDR2 FYNNEI, per germline. With 2 bases clipped from V and 0 bases from J, the junction kept 8 bases outside the gene matches. The CDR3 is 17 amino acids. In DNA, the CDR3 is TGTGCCAGCAGTGAACCTCCGGGGAGGGAAAGCACAGATACGCAGTATTTT. Protein: CASSEPPGRESTDTQYF.

This clone occurred many times. V gene TRBV6-1 combines with J gene TRBJ2-2; the D gene is possibly TRBD2 (5 bases). Trimming pared 7 bases from V and 1 base from J, leaving 16 bases between. Germline CDR1 and CDR2: MNHNS and SASEGT. CDR3 length: 16 amino acids. DNA of the CDR3: TGTGCCAGCAAGGTTGGCCAACTAGGGAACACCGGGGAGCTGTTTTTT. Encoded protein: CASKVGQLGNTGELFF.